This T cell receptor (beta chain) was obtained from a study of CD8 T cells in Susac syndrome. Germline V lookup: CDR1 DFQATT, CDR2 SNEGSKA (reference sequence). V lost 7 bases, J lost 2 bases, and 16 bases lay in between. The CDR3 totals 14 residues. After extraction with the RNeasy kit, roughly 0.45 to 1 ug of the RNA was reverse transcribed using random hexamers. TCRdb itself ran the immunoSEQ multiplex PCR reads through MiXCR, one entry per CDR3 protein. Counted here are approximately 180,000 distinct CDR3 sequences, over 90% occurring once; the ten biggest clones make up 0.085% to 0.1%. The authors negatively isolated CD8+ and CD4+ T cells and FACS-enriched TEMRA cells.

The chain couples TRBV20-1 to TRBJ2-3, with unresolved D. The sequence derives from a human donor with Susac syndrome. Specimen: CD4+ T cells from PBMCs. As DNA, the CDR3 is TGCAGTGGCGTTGTGGCAATCGACACAGATACGCAGTATTTT. This encodes CSGVVAIDTDTQYF.